This passage covers 5 T cell receptor beta chains from one sample sequenced in a study of T cell responses to AZD1222 COVID-19 vaccine (dated by TCRdb to the early 2020s). Read against the paper, the sample's time point label means: about 28 days (+/-7) after the second vaccine dose. To prepare the library, the immunoSEQ multiplex PCR assay was applied. TCRdb's version of the immuneACCESS table is confined to in-frame rearrangements and falls short of the full clone set. An unresolved V gene accounts for under half of the shortfall where checked; the remainder is of unknown origin. The sample has approximately 150,000 clones on record, roughly 90% of them singletons. The ten largest account for 4.3% of the sample. The sequencing here drew on peripheral blood, taken 28 days after the second AZD1222 dose. The receptors were sampled from an adult who received the AZD1222 COVID-19 vaccine.

The V call is TRBV6-6, the J call TRBJ2-1; unclear D gene. V was cut by 0 bases and J by 8 bases, with 17 bases left in between. The CDR3 is made up of 16 amino acids. The germline gives CDR1 MNHNY, CDR2 SVGAGI (reference sequence). CDR3 protein: CASSYSAVSLVDEQFF. CDR3 bases: TGTGCCAGCAGTTACTCGGCGGTGAGTCTCGTGGATGAGCAGTTCTTC.

This rearrangement joins TRBV13 to TRBJ1-3; no clear D. V was clipped by 5 bases and J by 1 base, with 9 bases between them. The CDR3 totals 14 residues. Germline assignment: CDR1 PRHDT and CDR2 FYEKMQ (reference sequence). The CDR3 nucleotides read TGTGCCAGCAGCCCTCCGGGGTCTGGAAACACCATATATTTT. Encoded protein: CASSPPGSGNTIYF. The full variable domain, completed using reference TRBV13 and TRBJ1-3, is AAGVIQSPRHLIKEKRETATLKCYPIPRHDTVYWYQQGPGQDPQFLISFYEKMQSDKGSIPDRFSAQQFSDYHSELNMSSLELGDSALYFCASSPPGSGNTIYFGEGSWLTVV.

This clone came up once. The gene calls are TRBV18 and TRBJ1-4; D is undetermined. Germline lookup yields CDR1 KGHSH and CDR2 LQKENI. V was trimmed by 3 bases and J by 5 bases, leaving 7 bases between them. The CDR3 has 13 residues. The chain's CDR3 is CASSPGPNEKLFF. CDR3 coding DNA: TGTGCCAGCTCACCCGGGCCAAATGAAAAACTGTTTTTT.

This clone was seen only a few times. V usage is TRBV3-1 (or the pseudogene TRBV3-2) and J usage is TRBJ2-3; no clear D. The CDR3 runs 13 residues. Germline V gene lookup returns CDR1 LGHDT and CDR2 YNNKEL (reference sequence). Trimming took 5 bases from V and 2 from J, leaving 8 bases between them. This CDR3 reads CASSTYDTDTQYF. The CDR3 region has the DNA TGTGCCAGCAGCACATACGACACAGATACGCAGTATTTT.

The J gene is TRBJ2-7, the V gene TRBV7-2; 8 positions agree with TRBD2. This CDR3 is 15 amino acids long. CDR1 is SGHTA, CDR2 FQGNSA, per germline. The trim removed 1 base at V and 1 base at J, leaving 3 bases unmatched. CDR3 in DNA: TGTGCCAGCAGCTTAGGACTAGCGCCGTCCTACGAGCAGTACTTC. This codes for CASSLGLAPSYEQYF.